These 26 T cell receptor beta chains were all obtained from the same sample, sequenced in a study of CD8+CD57+ T cells in acquired aplastic anemia. Genomic DNA provided the template from which TCR beta VDJ and CDR3 profiles were obtained. TCRdb reprocessed the reads via MiXCR and lists one record per CDR3 protein. The profile shows about 120,000 distinct CDR3 sequences, 50% to 60% of them singletons. An expansion of CD8+CD57+ cells by flow cytometry had been shown in patients chosen for sequencing. The specimen was sorted CD4+, CD8+, or CD8+CD57+ T cells (not recorded which) from PBMCs. These receptors came from a human donor with aplastic anemia.

This clonotype occurred a few times. This chain uses TRBV9 with TRBJ2-1, with D perhaps TRBD1 or TRBD2 (6 bases each). This CDR3 has 15 amino acids. The germline CDR1 and CDR2 sequences are SGDLS and YYNGEE. The V end lost 9 bases, the J end lost 7 bases, and 23 bases lay between the germline ends. The CDR3 protein is CANRGGFFIRNEQFF. The CDR3 DNA reads as TGTGCCAACAGAGGGGGGTTTTTTATTAGGAATGAGCAGTTCTTC.

This chain connects TRBV10-3 to TRBJ1-1, with D perhaps matching TRBD1 (5 bases). V was pared by 10 bases and J by 4 bases, with 19 bases between. Germline assignment: CDR1 ENHRY and CDR2 SYGVKD. The CDR3 loop spans 14 amino acids. The CDR3 DNA follows: TGTGCCACCTTGGATTTGGCCCAGGGCACTGAAGCTTTCTTT. Amino acid sequence: CATLDLAQGTEAFF.

The chain carries TRBV7-9 and TRBJ2-7, with a weak D call TRBD2 (6 bases). The CDR3 sequence is 12 residues long. Germline-derived CDR1 and CDR2 are SEHNR and FQNEAQ (reference sequence). V shed 5 bases and J shed 3 bases, with 8 bases lying between them. The CDR3 loop reads CASSNSGYEQYF. The CDR3 nucleotides are TGTGCCAGCAGCAATAGCGGCTACGAGCAGTACTTC.

The genes are TRBV2 and TRBJ2-1; 8 bases fit TRBD2. The CDR3 runs 14 residues. Trimming took 5 bases from V and 5 from J; bases not matched to a gene: 5. Germline V gives CDR1 SNHLY, CDR2 FYNNEI. Here the CDR3 DNA reads TGTGCCAGCAGTCCCGGGGGGGCGAACAATGAGCAGTTCTTC. Translated, it gives CASSPGGANNEQFF.

This clonotype was detected a few times. The J gene is TRBJ1-5, the V gene TRBV20-1; 7 bases line up with TRBD1. Germline V gives CDR1 DFQATT, CDR2 SNEGSKA (reference sequence). CDR3 length equals 13 residues. Germline trimming cut 2 bases from V and 4 bases from J; bases unmatched to any gene: 2. CDR3 DNA: TGCAGTGCTAGACCGGACAGGAATCAGCCCCAGCATTTT. The encoded protein is CSARPDRNQPQHF.

This rearrangement joins TRBV25-1 to TRBJ2-7, with D perhaps TRBD1 (7 bases). The better agreement between TRBJ2-1 and the DNA end casts doubt on the J call. The germline CDR1 and CDR2 sequences are MGHDK and SYGVNS. The CDR3 runs 15 residues. The CDR3 spells CASSVAGGLDNEQFF. The CDR3 DNA sequence: TGTGCCAGCAGTGTGGCAGGGGGGCTGGACAATGAGCAGTTCTTC.

The chain joins TRBV15 to TRBJ2-5, with 7 bases fitting TRBD1. The CDR3 runs to 14 residues. The V segment lost 3 bases and the J segment 7 bases; nucleotides outside the gene matches: 8. Looked up from germline, CDR1 is LNHNV and CDR2 is YYDKDF (reference sequence). CDR3 in amino acids: CATSSTTGSGTQYF. The CDR3 DNA follows: TGTGCCACCAGCAGCACGACAGGGAGTGGGACCCAGTACTTC.

The J gene is TRBJ1-1, the V gene TRBV24-1, with TRBD1 matching over 8 bases. The V gene's germline CDR1 is KGHDR and CDR2 SFDVKD. Trimming removed 7 bases from V and 2 bases from J; junction bases left unmatched: 2. The CDR3 spans 13 residues. The CDR3 region is CATRDRGNTEAFF. Written as DNA, the CDR3 is TGTGCCACCAGAGACAGGGGAAACACTGAAGCTTTCTTT.

The rearrangement links TRBV29-1 to TRBJ1-2; D is perhaps TRBD1 (5 bases). Germline assignment: CDR1 SQVTM and CDR2 ANQGSEA. The CDR3 has 13 amino acids. V was shortened by 3 bases and J by 5 bases, with 13 bases between the two germline ends. This CDR3 is CSVDPGTTYGYTF. In DNA, the CDR3 is TGCAGCGTTGATCCGGGGACGACGTATGGCTACACCTTC. Full variable domain (outside the CDR3, taken from reference TRBV29-1 and TRBJ1-2): SAVISQKPSRDICQRGTSLTIQCQVDSQVTMMFWYRQQPGQSLTLIATANQGSEATYESGFVIDKFPISRPNLTFSTLTVSNMSPEDSSIYLCSVDPGTTYGYTFGSGTRLTVV.

This clonotype was seen once. The V call is TRBV25-1, the J call TRBJ2-7; 12 bases fit TRBD2. The V and J ends lost 5 bases and 4 bases, in that order; junction bases with no gene match: 6. The germline gives CDR1 MGHDK, CDR2 SYGVNS. CDR3 length: 15 residues. CDR3 protein: CASSLAGGRLYEQYF. The CDR3 nucleotides are TGTGCCAGCAGTCTAGCGGGGGGGAGACTTTACGAGCAGTACTTC.

The chain joins TRBV2 to TRBJ1-2, with 9 bases matching TRBD1. CDR1 is SNHLY, CDR2 FYNNEI, per germline. Trimming cost V 8 bases and J 0 bases; bases outside gene matches: 10. There are 16 residues in the CDR3. The DNA for the CDR3 is TGTGCCAGCTGGCTGACTAGACAGGGGGCTAACTATGGCTACACCTTC. Protein sequence: CASWLTRQGANYGYTF.

In this sample, this clonotype turned up a few times. The chain couples TRBV5-1 to TRBJ1-1; a possible D gene is TRBD1 (5 bases). Trimming removed 1 base at V and 4 bases at J, with 8 bases between. The germline V gene encodes CDR1 SGHRS and CDR2 YFSETQ. CDR3 size: 13 residues. As DNA, the CDR3 is TGCGCCAGCAGCTTGCAAGGGACCACTGAAGCTTTCTTT. Residues: CASSLQGTTEAFF.

This chain connects TRBV9 to TRBJ1-3, with unresolved D. Germline assignment: CDR1 SGDLS and CDR2 YYNGEE. The CDR3 extends over 14 amino acids. Trimming took off 0 bases at V and 2 bases at J, with 6 bases between the two ends. CDR3 in amino acids: CASSVAGTGNTIYF. Here the CDR3 DNA reads TGTGCCAGCAGCGTAGCGGGAACTGGAAACACCATATATTTT.

The J gene is TRBJ2-3, the V gene TRBV7-8, with 11 bases aligning to TRBD2. The CDR3 is 14 residues long. The germline gives CDR1 SGHVS, CDR2 FQNEAQ. The J segment lost 11 bases and the V segment lost 1 base, leaving 5 bases of the junction unmatched. CDR3 sequence (DNA): TGTGCCAGCAGCTTAGTAGCGGGACTAGCGGAGCAGTATTTT. Translating gives CASSLVAGLAEQYF.

J is TRBJ2-7 and V is TRBV29-1; D perhaps matches TRBD1 (6 bases). The germline V and J ends were trimmed by 7 bases and 2 bases, with 15 bases remaining between them. Looked up from germline, CDR1 is SQVTM and CDR2 is ANQGSEA. The CDR3 has 13 amino acids. In DNA, the CDR3 is TGCAGCGCGAAGACAGGCCAAACCTACGAGCAGTACTTC. It codes for CSAKTGQTYEQYF.

The rearrangement joins TRBV20-1 to TRBJ2-5; either TRBD1 or TRBD2 may supply D (5 bases each). Germline CDR1 and CDR2: DFQATT and SNEGSKA (reference sequence). This CDR3 region has 13 residues. The ends were cut back, 6 bases at V and 2 bases at J, with 13 bases in the middle. CDR3 coding DNA: TGCAGTGCAGAGGGACCCCCGCAAGAGACCCAGTACTTC. Residues: CSAEGPPQETQYF.

This clonotype has a count of ten or more. This rearrangement joins TRBV7-9 to TRBJ1-1; unclear D gene. Trimming cost V 7 bases and J 5 bases, with 8 bases left between them. Germline V gene sequence: CDR1 SEHNR, CDR2 FQNEAQ (reference sequence). The CDR3 contains 11 residues. The CDR3 region is CASTPGTEAFF. CDR3 nucleotides: TGTGCCAGCACCCCCGGGACTGAAGCTTTCTTT.

This clonotype was seen more than once but under ten times. The V call is TRBV6-5, the J call TRBJ1-1; no clear D gene. Germline CDR1 reads MNHEY; CDR2 reads SVGAGI. The CDR3 runs 11 residues. The V and J ends lost 3 bases and 11 bases respectively, with 10 bases between them. The CDR3 nucleotides are TGTGCCAGCAGTTATGGGCCATACGCTTTCTTT. Translated, it gives CASSYGPYAFF.

A single count supports this clonotype. CDR3 in DNA: TGTGCCAGCGGGGTCACTAATCGCTACGAGCAGTACTTC. Translating it yields CASGVTNRYEQYF. This chain links TRBV7-9 with TRBJ2-7; D gene uncertain. Germline V gene sequence: CDR1 SEHNR, CDR2 FQNEAQ (reference sequence). Trimming stripped 8 bases from V and 3 bases from J, with 14 bases between. This CDR3 has 13 residues.

This clonotype has ten or more counts. V gene TRBV19 combines with J gene TRBJ2-1, with D uncertain. Germline V gene lookup returns CDR1 LNHDA and CDR2 SQIVND (reference sequence). The CDR3 spans 13 residues. The V gene lost 1 base and the J gene lost 6 bases, with 7 bases spanning the gap. CDR3 bases: TGTGCCAGTAGTATAGGGGTCCTCAATGAGCAGTTCTTC. Protein product: CASSIGVLNEQFF.

Details on this clonotype: A much larger clone lies one base from this, so it may be a read error. The chain joins TRBV20-1 to TRBJ2-5, with 9 bases identical to TRBD1. Per the germline V gene, CDR1 is DFQATT and CDR2 is SNEGSKA (reference sequence). The CDR3 spans 15 residues. This CDR3 is CSAYDRDRVGEAQYF. DNA for the CDR3: TGCAGTGCCTACGACCGGGACAGGGTGGGAGAGGCCCAGTACTTC.

V gene TRBV20-1 combines with J gene TRBJ2-7; D is possibly TRBD1 (6 bases). Germline V gene lookup returns CDR1 DFQATT and CDR2 SNEGSKA (reference sequence). The CDR3 runs 14 residues. Trimming took off 3 bases at V and 2 bases at J, with 14 bases between the two ends. The CDR3 nucleotides read TGCAGTGCTAGCCGAACGGACAGAGCCTACGAGCAGTACTTC. This encodes CSASRTDRAYEQYF.

In the case of this clonotype: The conserved phenylalanine or tryptophan normally closing the CDR3 is absent here, so this likely arose from a read error. The DNA is left out, because the CDR3 cannot be placed on it with certainty; the CDR3 is given as TCRdb lists it. This chain links TRBV7-9 with TRBJ2-7; TRBD1 was called by the table and not checked on the DNA. The CDR3 has 10 amino acids, counting both end residues. Germline V lookup: CDR1 SEHNR, CDR2 FQNEAQ (reference sequence). The CDR3 sequence is CASSHRPTNT.

The chain links TRBV4-3 to TRBJ2-7, with D perhaps matching TRBD1 or TRBD2 (5 bases each). The CDR3 spans 14 residues. Germline V gene data show CDR1 as LGHNA and CDR2 as YSLEER. Trimming took 3 bases from V and 9 from J, leaving 18 bases between them. CDR3 amino acids: CASSQGAGTPGQYF. In DNA, the CDR3 is TGCGCCAGCAGCCAGGGAGCCGGGACCCCAGGGCAGTACTTC.

A word on this clonotype: This may stem from a read error, because a much larger clone lies one nucleotide away. This rearrangement joins TRBV12-3 or TRBV12-4 to TRBJ2-6; no reliable D call. The CDR3 is 12 residues long. With 9 bases removed from V and 0 bases from J, the gap between germline ends came to 3 bases. CDR3 residues: CASHSGANVLTF. The CDR3 region has the DNA TGTGCCAGTCACTCTGGGGCCAACGTCCTGACTTTC.

This clonotype was seen a few times. The rearrangement links TRBV24-1 to TRBJ1-2, with 9 bases that match TRBD1. Germline CDR1 KGHDR, CDR2 SFDVKD. The V gene end was trimmed by 4 bases and the J gene end by 3 bases; junction bases not matched to a gene: 8. The length of the CDR3 is 16 residues. CDR3 in amino acids: CATSDPTGGKDYGYTF. The CDR3 DNA reads TGTGCCACCAGTGACCCGACAGGGGGTAAGGACTATGGCTACACCTTC.